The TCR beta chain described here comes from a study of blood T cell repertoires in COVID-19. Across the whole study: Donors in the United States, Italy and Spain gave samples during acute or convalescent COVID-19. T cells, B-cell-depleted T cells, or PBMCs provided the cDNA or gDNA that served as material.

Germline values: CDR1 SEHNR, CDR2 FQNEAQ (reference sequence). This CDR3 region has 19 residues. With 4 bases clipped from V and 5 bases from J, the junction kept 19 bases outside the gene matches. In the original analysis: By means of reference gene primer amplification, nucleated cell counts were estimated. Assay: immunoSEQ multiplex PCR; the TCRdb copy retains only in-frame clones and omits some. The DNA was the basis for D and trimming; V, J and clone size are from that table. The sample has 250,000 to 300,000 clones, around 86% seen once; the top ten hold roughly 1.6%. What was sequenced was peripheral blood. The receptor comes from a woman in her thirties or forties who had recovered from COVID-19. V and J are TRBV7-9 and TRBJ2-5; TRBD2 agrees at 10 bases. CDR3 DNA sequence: TGTGCCAGCAGCTCCTACCTCAATCCGGGACTAGCGTTGGTCGAGACCCAGTACTTC. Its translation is CASSSYLNPGLALVETQYF.